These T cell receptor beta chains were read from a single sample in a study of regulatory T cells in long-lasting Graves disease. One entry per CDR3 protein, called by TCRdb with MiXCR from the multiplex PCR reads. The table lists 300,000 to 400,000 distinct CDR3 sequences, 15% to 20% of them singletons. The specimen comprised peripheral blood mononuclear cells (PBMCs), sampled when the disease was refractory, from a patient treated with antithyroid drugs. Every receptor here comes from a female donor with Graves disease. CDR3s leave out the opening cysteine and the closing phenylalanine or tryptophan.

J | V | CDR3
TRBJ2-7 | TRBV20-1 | SAAGQGPYEQY
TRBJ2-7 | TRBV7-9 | ASSPGDGRTYEQY
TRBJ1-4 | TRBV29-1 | SVEGMNEKLF
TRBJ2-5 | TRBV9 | ASSGIGGRETQY
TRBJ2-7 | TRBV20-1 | SARDNRLGRSYEQY
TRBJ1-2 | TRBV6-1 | ASSEGGRAGYT
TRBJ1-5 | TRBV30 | AWSGTGQPQH
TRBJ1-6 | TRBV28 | ASTPAKGVPRDSPLH
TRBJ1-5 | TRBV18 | ASSPGRYKGQPQH
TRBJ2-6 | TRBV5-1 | ASSLSQSGANVLT
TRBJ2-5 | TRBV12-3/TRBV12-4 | ASSFRGAGAGETQY